The sequence of this T cell receptor beta chain was determined in a study of T cell repertoires in cytomegalovirus infection. Looking at the study overall: Alongside well-studied HLA-B-restricted CMV epitopes, recently identified HLA-C-restricted CMV epitopes were also used. Carrying CMV and the relevant HLA type showed in public TCR beta signatures.

For this clonotype: Its cognate antigen is unknown.

Trimming shortened V by 6 bases and J by 6 bases, and 17 bases separated the two germline ends. This CDR3 contains 15 residues. Germline CDR1 reads MNHNY; CDR2 reads SVGAGI (reference sequence). TCRdb reanalysed the reads using MiXCR and keeps one entry per CDR3 protein. The sample carries around 710,000 distinct CDR3 sequences, about 27% recorded once. The TCR was taken from a human donor in good health (CMV status not recorded). Some clones in this sample may be carry-over from other donors' samples. The specimen was cultured CD8+ T cells from PBMCs, collected from culture after CMV antigen stimulation. This sequence joins TRBV6-6 and TRBJ2-2, with D possibly called TRBD1 or TRBD2 (5 bases each). The DNA for the CDR3 is TGTGCCAGCAGCCCCGACAGCGGCAGATCCGGGGAGCTGTTTTTT. Its translation is CASSPDSGRSGELFF.